The T cell receptor (beta chain) under discussion was sequenced for a study of Ad26.COV2.S vaccination and SARS-CoV-2 variants. At the level of the study: Into the muscle, Ad26.COV2.S was dosed once or twice, 56 days apart.

TCRdb's table, derived via immunoSEQ multiplex PCR, lists solely in-frame clones and lacks some. The table lists about 350,000 clones, 88% of them singletons. Remarks on this clone: Its antigen is not known.

Study results and limitations: Among vaccine recipients, spike-specific TCR breadth exceeded that of placebo recipients. Vaccine and placebo groups showed comparable non-spike TCR breadth.

Treatment specified: some 20 received Ad26.COV2.S at low or high dose, single or two shots; about 5 received placebo; per-sample allocation not given. The study sampled participants on day 63 after the first vaccine or placebo injection. The sequence was obtained from a person aged 18-65 years who received the Ad26.COV2.S COVID-19 vaccine or a placebo. Material: peripheral blood, obtained in a trial of Ad26.COV2.S vaccine versus placebo.

The CDR3 DNA is TGTGCCATCAGTGTTGCAGGGCCCTTAAACTATGGCTACACCTTC. Protein product: CAISVAGPLNYGYTF. This chain uses TRBV10-3 with TRBJ1-2, with a tentative D call TRBD1 (5 bases). The ends were cut back, 4 bases at V and 2 bases at J, with 14 bases in the middle. CDR3 size: 15 residues. Germline V gives CDR1 ENHRY, CDR2 SYGVKD.